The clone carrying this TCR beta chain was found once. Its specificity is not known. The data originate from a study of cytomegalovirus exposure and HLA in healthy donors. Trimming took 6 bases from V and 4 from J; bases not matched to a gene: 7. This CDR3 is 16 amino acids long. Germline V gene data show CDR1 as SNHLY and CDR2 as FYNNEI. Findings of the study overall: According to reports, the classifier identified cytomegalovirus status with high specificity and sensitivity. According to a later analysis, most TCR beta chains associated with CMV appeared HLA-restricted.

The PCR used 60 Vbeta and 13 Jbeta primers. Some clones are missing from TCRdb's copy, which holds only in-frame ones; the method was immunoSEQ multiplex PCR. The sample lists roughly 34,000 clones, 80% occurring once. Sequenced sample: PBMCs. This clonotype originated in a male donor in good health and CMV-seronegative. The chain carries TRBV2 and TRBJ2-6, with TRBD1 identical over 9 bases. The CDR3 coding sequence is TGTGCCAGCAGGTCCGGGACAGGGACGGGGGCCAACGTCCTGACTTTC. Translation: CASRSGTGTGANVLTF.